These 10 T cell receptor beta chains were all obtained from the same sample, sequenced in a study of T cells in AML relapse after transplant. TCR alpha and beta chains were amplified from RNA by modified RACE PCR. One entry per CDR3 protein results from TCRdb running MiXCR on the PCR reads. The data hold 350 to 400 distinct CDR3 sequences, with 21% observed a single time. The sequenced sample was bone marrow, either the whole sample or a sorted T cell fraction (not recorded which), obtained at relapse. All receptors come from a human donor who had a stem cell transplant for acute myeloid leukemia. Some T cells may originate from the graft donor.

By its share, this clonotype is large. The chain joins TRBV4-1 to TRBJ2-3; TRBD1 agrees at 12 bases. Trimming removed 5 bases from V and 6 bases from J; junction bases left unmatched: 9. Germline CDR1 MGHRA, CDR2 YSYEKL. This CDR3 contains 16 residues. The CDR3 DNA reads TGCGCCAGCAGCGCACCCGGGACAGGGGGCGCCGATACGCAGTATTTT. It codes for CASSAPGTGGADTQYF.

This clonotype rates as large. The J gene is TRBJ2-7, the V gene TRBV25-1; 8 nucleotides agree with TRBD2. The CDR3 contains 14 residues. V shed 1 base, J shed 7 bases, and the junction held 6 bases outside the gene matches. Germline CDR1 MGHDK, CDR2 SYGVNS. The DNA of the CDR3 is TGTGCCAGCAGTGAATCCGGGAGGGCCGTAGAGCAGTACTTC. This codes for CASSESGRAVEQYF.

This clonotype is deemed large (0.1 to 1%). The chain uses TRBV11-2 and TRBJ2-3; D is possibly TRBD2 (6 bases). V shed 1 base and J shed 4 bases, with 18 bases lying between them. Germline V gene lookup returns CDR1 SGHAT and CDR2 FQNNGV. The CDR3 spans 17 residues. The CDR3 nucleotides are TGTGCCAGCAGCTTAGTGGCGCGGGACCATTATGCAGATACGCAGTATTTT. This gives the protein CASSLVARDHYADTQYF.

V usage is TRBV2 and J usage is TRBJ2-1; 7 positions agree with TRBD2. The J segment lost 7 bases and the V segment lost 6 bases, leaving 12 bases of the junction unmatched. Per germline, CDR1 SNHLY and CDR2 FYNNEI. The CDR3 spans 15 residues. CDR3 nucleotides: TGTGCCAGCAGCGAACCGGGACGGGGGGAAAATGAGCAGTTCTTC. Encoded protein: CASSEPGRGENEQFF.

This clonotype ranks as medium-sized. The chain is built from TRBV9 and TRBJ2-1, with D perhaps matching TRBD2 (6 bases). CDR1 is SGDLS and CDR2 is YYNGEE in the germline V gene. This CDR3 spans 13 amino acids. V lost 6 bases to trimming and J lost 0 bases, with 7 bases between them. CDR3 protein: CASTRGSYNEQFF. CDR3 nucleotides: TGTGCCAGCACGCGGGGCTCCTACAATGAGCAGTTCTTC.

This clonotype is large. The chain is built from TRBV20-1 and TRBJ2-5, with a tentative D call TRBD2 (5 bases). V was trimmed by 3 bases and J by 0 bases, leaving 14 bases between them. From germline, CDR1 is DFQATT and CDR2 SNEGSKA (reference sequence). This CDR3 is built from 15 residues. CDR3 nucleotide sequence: TGCAGTGCTAGTGACTATGGAGGACACCAAGAGACCCAGTACTTC. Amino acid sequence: CSASDYGGHQETQYF.

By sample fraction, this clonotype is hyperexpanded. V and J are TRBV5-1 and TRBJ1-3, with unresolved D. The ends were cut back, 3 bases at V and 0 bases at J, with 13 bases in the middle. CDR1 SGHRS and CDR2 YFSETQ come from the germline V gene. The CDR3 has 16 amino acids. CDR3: CASSSRALSSGNTIYF. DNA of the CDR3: TGCGCCAGCAGCTCCCGGGCCTTAAGCTCTGGAAACACCATATATTTT.

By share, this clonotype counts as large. In nucleotides, the CDR3 is TGTGCCAGCAGTTTACATCATAATTCACCCCTCCACTTT. Its translation: CASSLHHNSPLHF. The V gene is TRBV25-1, the J gene TRBJ1-6; D remains unclear. V shed 5 bases and J shed 5 bases, with 7 bases lying between them. CDR1 is MGHDK and CDR2 is SYGVNS in the germline V gene. The CDR3 sequence is 13 residues long. Full variable domain (rest looked up from reference TRBV25-1 and TRBJ1-6): EADIYQTPRYLVIGTGKKITLECSQTMGHDKMYWYQQDPGMELHLIHYSYGVNSTEKGDLSSESTVSRIRTEHFPLTLESARPSHTSQYLCASSLHHNSPLHFGNGTRLTVT.

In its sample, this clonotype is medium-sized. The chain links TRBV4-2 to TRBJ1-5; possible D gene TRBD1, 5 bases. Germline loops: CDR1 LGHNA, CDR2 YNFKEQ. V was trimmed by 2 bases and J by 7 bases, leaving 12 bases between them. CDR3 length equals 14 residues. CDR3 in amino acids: CASSQLGAGQPQHF. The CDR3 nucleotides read TGTGCCAGCAGCCAATTGGGAGCAGGGCAGCCCCAGCATTTT.

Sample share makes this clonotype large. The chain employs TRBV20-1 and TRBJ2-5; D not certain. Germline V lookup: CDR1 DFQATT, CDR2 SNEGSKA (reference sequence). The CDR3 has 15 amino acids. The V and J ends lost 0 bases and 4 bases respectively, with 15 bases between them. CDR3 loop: CSARDARVFGETQYF. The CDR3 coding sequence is TGCAGTGCTAGAGATGCTCGGGTCTTTGGAGAGACCCAGTACTTC.